The following is a T cell receptor (beta chain) sequence with its context. Germline loops: CDR1 SEHNR, CDR2 FQNEAQ (reference sequence). The V gene end was trimmed by 5 bases and the J gene end by 10 bases; junction bases not matched to a gene: 9. CDR3 length equals 15 residues. Genomic DNA of each subset was evenly split across several immunoSEQ plates. The table came from immunoSEQ multiplex PCR; TCRdb's copy has only in-frame clones and leaves some out. The sample lists fewer than 700,000 clones; around 81% were seen once. The sample comes from a study of shared clonotypes between healthy human individuals.

The rearrangement links TRBV7-9 to TRBJ2-1; TRBD2 agrees at 12 bases. The specimen sequenced was PBMCs. The sequence was collected from a woman in her forties in good health. Some clones in this sample may be carry-over from other donors' samples. The CDR3 DNA reads as TGTGCCAGCAGCCCACTAGCGGGAGGCAGCAACGAGCAGTTCTTC. This sequence encodes CASSPLAGGSNEQFF.